Listed below are T cell receptor beta chains from one sample, sequenced in a study of sequential checkpoint blockade in melanoma. Sequenced by immunoSEQ multiplex PCR; TCRdb stores in-frame clones only, minus some. The sample yields approximately 21,000 clones, more than 75% seen once. The specimen was CD8+ T cells sorted from blood (inferred from file names), collected from a patient given nivolumab and ipilimumab in sequence. The receptors here all came from a human donor with melanoma. CDR3s include the opening cysteine and the closing phenylalanine or tryptophan. The D gene is left open where the match is weak. Clone size is not always given. Where it is, it says once, few, many or a class for expanded clones.

j_gene | abundance | v_gene | d_gene | CDR3aa | CDR3nt
TRBJ2-5 | few | TRBV7-8 | TRBD2 | CASSLAHVTTSGKKETQYF | TGTGCCAGCAGCTTAGCGCATGTCACGACTAGCGGGAAAAAAGAGACCCAGTACTTC
TRBJ2-3 | NA | TRBV10-3 | NA | CAISVTGKVGDTQYF | TGTGCCATCAGCGTGACAGGAAAGGTCGGAGATACGCAGTATTTT
TRBJ1-2 | NA | TRBV18 | TRBD1 | CASSPIDRDGGYTF | TGTGCCAGCTCACCCATCGACAGGGATGGTGGCTACACCTTC
TRBJ1-4 | NA | TRBV5-6 | TRBD1 | CASSFGQGLGKLFF | TGTGCCAGCAGCTTTGGACAGGGGTTGGGAAAACTGTTTTTT
TRBJ2-1 | few | TRBV28 | TRBD1 | CASRSPRRQGTGNEQFF | TGTGCCAGCAGATCTCCGAGGCGACAGGGGACAGGCAATGAGCAGTTCTTC
TRBJ2-1 | NA | TRBV28 | TRBD1 | CASSLQGGGQFF | TGTGCCAGCAGCTTACAGGGGGGAGGGCAGTTCTTC
TRBJ2-1 | once | TRBV5-1 | NA | CASSRRVSGGPPYNEQFF | TGCGCCAGCAGCCGTCGGGTCTCGGGGGGCCCTCCCTACAATGAGCAGTTCTTC
TRBJ2-6 | once | TRBV6-4 | NA | CASSQATRQSRANVLTF | TGTGCCAGCAGTCAGGCCACACGACAAAGTCGGGCCAACGTCCTGACTTTC
TRBJ2-2 | few | TRBV7-9 | NA | CASSPRGGRASTGELFF | TGTGCCAGCAGCCCTCGTGGGGGCAGGGCGAGCACCGGGGAGCTGTTTTTT
TRBJ1-1 | NA | TRBV10-3 | TRBD1 | CAIRTDRGGTEAFF | TGTGCCATCAGAACCGACAGGGGGGGCACTGAAGCTTTCTTT
TRBJ2-6 | NA | TRBV11-3 | NA | CASSPGDSGANVLTF | TGTGCCAGCAGCCCCGGAGACTCTGGGGCCAACGTCCTGACTTTC
TRBJ2-7 | NA | TRBV5-1 | TRBD2 | CASSLDGRAPYEQYF | TGCGCCAGCAGCTTGGACGGGAGGGCCCCCTACGAGCAGTACTTC
TRBJ1-2 | few | TRBV28 | NA | CASSLFADSATYGYTF | TGTGCCAGCAGTTTATTTGCAGATTCCGCCACCTATGGCTACACCTTC
TRBJ2-1 | NA | TRBV28 | NA | CASIGGGSYNEQFF | TGTGCCAGCATCGGAGGGGGCTCATACAATGAGCAGTTCTTC
TRBJ2-5 | NA | TRBV5-1 | NA | CASSRLDRQETQYF | TGCGCCAGCAGTCGTCTCGACAGGCAAGAGACCCAGTACTTC
TRBJ1-2 | NA | TRBV7-2 | NA | CASSSYGENYGYTF | TGTGCCAGCAGCTCTTATGGAGAAAACTATGGCTACACCTTC
TRBJ1-5 | once | TRBV10-3 | NA | CATAGASQPQHF | TGTGCCACCGCGGGGGCATCTCAGCCCCAGCATTTT
TRBJ2-3 | NA | TRBV4-1 | TRBD2 | CASSPGGREGADTQYF | TGCGCCAGCAGCCCCGGAGGGCGGGAGGGGGCAGATACGCAGTATTTT
TRBJ2-5 | NA | TRBV27 | TRBD1 | CASSPWTGEETQYF | TGTGCCAGCAGTCCCTGGACAGGGGAAGAGACCCAGTACTTC
TRBJ1-2 | NA | TRBV28 | NA | CASRRGRGATNYGYTF | TGTGCCAGCAGGAGGGGGAGGGGGGCTACTAACTATGGCTACACCTTC
TRBJ2-1 | NA | TRBV28 | NA | CASSSTYNEQFF | TGTGCCAGCTCTAGTACCTACAATGAGCAGTTCTTC
TRBJ2-1 | few | TRBV28 | NA | CASSLWAPNGNEQFF | TGTGCCAGCAGTTTGTGGGCCCCGAATGGCAATGAGCAGTTCTTC
TRBJ2-7 | NA | TRBV7-8 | TRBD2 | CASSQGLAGATPREQYF | TGTGCCAGCAGCCAGGGACTAGCGGGAGCGACGCCTCGGGAGCAGTACTTC
TRBJ2-1 | NA | TRBV7-2 | TRBD2 | CASSLEAGEGYEQFF | TGTGCCAGCAGCTTAGAGGCGGGGGAGGGCTATGAGCAGTTCTTC
TRBJ1-5 | NA | TRBV7-2 | NA | CASSLRSGSGNQPQHF | TGTGCCAGCAGCTTACGATCGGGGTCGGGTAATCAGCCCCAGCATTTT
TRBJ1-4 | NA | TRBV18 | NA | CASSPRGKLNEKLFF | TGTGCCAGCTCACCACGAGGAAAGCTTAATGAAAAACTGTTTTTT
TRBJ2-1 | once | TRBV20-1 | NA | CSARPRGEQFF | TGCAGTGCTAGACCTCGGGGTGAGCAGTTCTTC
TRBJ2-2 | NA | TRBV28 | NA | CASGSRTGELFF | TGTGCGTCGGGGAGCCGCACCGGGGAGCTGTTTTTT
TRBJ1-2 | NA | TRBV28 | TRBD1 | CASSPRDRANYGYTF | TGTGCCAGCAGTCCCCGGGACAGGGCTAACTATGGCTACACCTTC
TRBJ2-7 | NA | TRBV29-1 | NA | CSVAPSSYEQYF | TGCAGCGTTGCCCCGAGCTCCTACGAGCAGTACTTC
TRBJ2-3 | NA | TRBV5-4 | NA | CASSDDGNPTDTQYF | TGTGCCAGCAGCGATGACGGGAACCCCACAGATACGCAGTATTTT
TRBJ2-3 | NA | TRBV28 | TRBD2 | CASRPASGHADTQYF | TGTGCCAGCAGGCCGGCTAGCGGGCACGCAGATACGCAGTATTTT
TRBJ2-1 | NA | TRBV10-2 | TRBD2 | CASRPGLATNEQFF | TGCGCCAGCAGACCGGGACTAGCAACGAATGAGCAGTTCTTC
TRBJ1-2 | NA | TRBV7-2 | TRBD1 | CASSRRDSRARPNYGYTF | TGTGCCAGCAGCCGCCGGGACAGTAGGGCTAGACCCAACTATGGCTACACCTTC